This T cell receptor (beta chain) was captured in a study of blood T cell repertoires in COVID-19. Study-level background: Specimens from acute and convalescent COVID-19 originated in the United States, Italy and Spain. Sample material is recorded as cDNA or gDNA derived from T cells, B-cell-depleted T cells, or PBMCs.

Methods used by the authors: The assay estimated nucleated cells by amplifying reference gene primers. Here immunoSEQ multiplex PCR was the method, and the copy in TCRdb shows in-frame clones only, minus some. V and J calls and clone size come straight from that table; D and trimming were deduced from the DNA. The table shows around 26,000 clones, with 70% to 90% occurring only once. The CDR3 is made up of 16 amino acids. Germline V lookup: CDR1 SGHRS, CDR2 YFSETQ. V lost 0 bases and J 0 bases, leaving 10 bases between the germline ends. This chain uses TRBV5-1 with TRBJ2-1, with D tentatively TRBD2 (6 bases). This receptor was taken from a human donor in a cohort sampled during active COVID-19. Sequences were obtained from peripheral blood. In DNA, the CDR3 is TGCGCCAGCAGCTTGGTGCTAGCGAGCTCCTACAATGAGCAGTTCTTC. It is translated as CASSLVLASSYNEQFF. The full variable domain, with the rest looked up from reference TRBV5-1 and TRBJ2-1, is KAGVTQTPRYLIKTRGQQVTLSCSPISGHRSVSWYQQTPGQGLQFLFEYFSETQRNKGNFPGRFSGRQFSNSRSEMNVSTLELGDSALYLCASSLVLASSYNEQFFGPGTRLTVL.